The rows below give T cell receptor beta chains drawn from one sample of a study of cytomegalovirus exposure and HLA in healthy donors. Profiling relied on immunoSEQ multiplex PCR, and the TCRdb table lists in-frame clones only, not all of them. The sample has about 120,000 clones; about 74% are singletons. Sequenced material: PBMCs. The receptors shown here come from a man younger than 45 in good health and CMV-seropositive. Both conserved end residues are part of each CDR3. A D gene is named only where the DNA matches it firmly. The size of a clone is reported for some rows only, either as once, few or many, or as a class for expanded clones.

TRBV6-4	TRBD2	TRBJ2-5	few	TGTGCCAGCAGTGACTCGGGACTACTACAGGAGACCCAGTACTTC	CASSDSGLLQETQYF
TRBV10-2	TRBD1	TRBJ2-5	.	TGCGCCAGCAGTGGGGACAGGCAAGAGACCCAGTACTTC	CASSGDRQETQYF
TRBV28	.	TRBJ2-3	.	TGTGCCAGCAGTTTATATCGAGATACGCAGTATTTT	CASSLYRDTQYF
TRBV27	TRBD1	TRBJ2-7	.	TGTGCCAGCAGTTTACAGACAGGGCTCGGCTACGAGCAGTACTTC	CASSLQTGLGYEQYF
TRBV5-6	TRBD2	TRBJ2-3	.	TGTGCCAGCAGCGCAACTCCGGGGGGTAGCGGATCCACAGATACGCAGTATTTT	CASSATPGGSGSTDTQYF
TRBV11-3	.	TRBJ2-5	.	TGTGCCAGCAGCCCCGACAGGTACCAAGAGACCCAGTACTTC	CASSPDRYQETQYF
TRBV6-7	.	TRBJ1-1	few	TGTGCCGGGGGGAGGAGACCTAAGAGGAATGAAGCTTTCTTT	CAGGRRPKRNEAFF
TRBV7-6	.	TRBJ1-1	.	TGTGCCAGCAGCTTAGCTTCCGGGGGCGCGGGAGGCCGTGAAGCTTTCTTT	CASSLASGGAGGREAFF
TRBV14	TRBD1	TRBJ1-1	.	TGTGCCAGCAGCCAATCGGGGACAGGGGGCATCAGGAACACTGAAGCTTTCTTT	CASSQSGTGGIRNTEAFF
TRBV11-2	TRBD1	TRBJ2-1	.	TGTGCCAGCAGCTTACGACAGGGGGCCAATGAGCAGTTCTTC	CASSLRQGANEQFF
TRBV10-3	TRBD1	TRBJ1-1	.	TGTGCCAGTTGTACAGGGGGGGTGGTGAACACTGAAGCTTTCTTT	CASCTGGVVNTEAFF
TRBV11-2	TRBD2	TRBJ2-1	.	TGTGCCAGCAGCTTAGAAGTAGCGGGATACAATGAGCAGTTCTTC	CASSLEVAGYNEQFF
TRBV7-2	TRBD1	TRBJ1-2	medium-sized	TGTGCCAGCAGCTCCGACAGGGGCCCCCGGCAGGGCTACACCTTC	CASSSDRGPRQGYTF
TRBV4-3	.	TRBJ2-2	.	TGCGCCAGCAGCCAAGGCGGCCGACCCGGGGAGCTGTTTTTT	CASSQGGRPGELFF
TRBV5-1	TRBD1	TRBJ1-1	few	TGCGCCAGCAGCGAACAGGGGGAAGCTTTCTTT	CASSEQGEAFF
TRBV2	TRBD1	TRBJ1-5	.	TGTGCCAGCAGGCGACAGGGAAATCAGCCCCAGCATTTT	CASRRQGNQPQHF
TRBV10-3	TRBD2	TRBJ2-7	once	TGTGCCATCAGTGATGGACTAGCGGGGGGCTACGAGCAGTACTTC	CAISDGLAGGYEQYF
TRBV7-9	.	TRBJ1-1	medium-sized	TGTGCCAGCAGCTTACAGGGGAGTACTGAAGCTTTCTTT	CASSLQGSTEAFF
TRBV18	TRBD1	TRBJ1-5	.	TGTGCCAGCTCACCACAACGGACAGGAGAGCCCCAGCATTTT	CASSPQRTGEPQHF
TRBV6-4	.	TRBJ2-3	.	TGTGCCAGCAGTGACTCGAGGTCTCCCACAGATACGCAGTATTTT	CASSDSRSPTDTQYF
TRBV5-6	TRBD2	TRBJ2-2	.	TGTGCCAGCAGCCCAGGGACTAGCGGAAACACCGGGGAGCTGTTTTTT	CASSPGTSGNTGELFF
TRBV2	.	TRBJ2-7	.	TGTGCCAGCAGGGCCAGCTCCTACGAGCAGTACTTC	CASRASSYEQYF
TRBV11-2	TRBD1	TRBJ2-2	.	TGTGCCAGCAGCTTCCCGGACAGGCCGAACACCGGGGAGCTGTTTTTT	CASSFPDRPNTGELFF
TRBV7-2	.	TRBJ2-2	.	TGTGCCAGCAGCTTAGTAGGGGGGGTAACCGGGGAGCTGTTTTTT	CASSLVGGVTGELFF
TRBV7-2	TRBD1	TRBJ2-7	.	TGTGCCAGCAGCTTCTGGTTTAAAGGAACAGGGGGCCCCTACGAGCAGTACTTC	CASSFWFKGTGGPYEQYF
TRBV6-5	.	TRBJ1-5	.	TGTGCCAGCAGCAGACAGAGCAATCAGCCCCAGCATTTT	CASSRQSNQPQHF
TRBV12-5	TRBD1	TRBJ2-6	.	TGTGCTAGTGGTTTCCTCCTCCGGGACAGGGGGGCTTCTGGGGCCAACGTCCTGACTTTC	CASGFLLRDRGASGANVLTF
TRBV25-1	.	TRBJ1-1	few	TGTGCCAGCAGTGAATACGCGGGGGACACTGAAGCTTTCTTT	CASSEYAGDTEAFF
TRBV2	.	TRBJ1-1	.	TGTGCCAGCAGTGAACGGAGGCCCTTCGGAGCTTTCTTT	CASSERRPFGAFF
TRBV10-1	.	TRBJ2-3	.	TGCGCCAGCAGTGAGTCTGCGGCAGGGGTCACAGATACGCAGTATTTT	CASSESAAGVTDTQYF
TRBV5-6	.	TRBJ2-3	.	TGTGCCAGCTCCCAGGGGGGAACAGATACGCAGTATTTT	CASSQGGTDTQYF
TRBV25-1	TRBD1	TRBJ2-2	once	TGTGCCAGCAGTGAATTTCGGCAGGGGGCCGGGGAGCTGTTTTTT	CASSEFRQGAGELFF
TRBV4-3	TRBD2	TRBJ2-2	.	TGCGCCAGCAGCCAAGGGGGAGCGGGGGGTCGCACCGGGGAGCTGTTTTTT	CASSQGGAGGRTGELFF
TRBV4-1	TRBD2	TRBJ2-3	.	TGCGCCAGCAGCCAAGAAGCGGCTAGCGGGGGGCGCACAGATACGCAGTATTTT	CASSQEAASGGRTDTQYF
TRBV6-5	.	TRBJ1-6	.	TGTGCCAGCAGGCTTGAGTTGAACTCACCCCTCCACTTT	CASRLELNSPLHF
TRBV2	TRBD1	TRBJ2-7	.	TGTGCCAGCAGTGATTGGGACAGAGATTTCTACGAGCAGTACTTC	CASSDWDRDFYEQYF
TRBV6-1	.	TRBJ1-5	.	TGTGCCAGCAGCGAAGGACTGGCAACAAATCAGCCCCAGCATTTT	CASSEGLATNQPQHF
TRBV19	TRBD2	TRBJ2-5	.	TGTGCCAGTAGTATAGTCGGGACTAGCGGGGGGCAAGAGACCCAGTACTTC	CASSIVGTSGGQETQYF
TRBV11-1	.	TRBJ1-1	.	TGTGCCAGCAGCCACGTCGCCCAAGCAACTTTCTTT	CASSHVAQATFF
TRBV30	TRBD1	TRBJ1-5	.	TGTGCCTGGAGTCCGGGACAGGGGGGACCTTATAGCAATCAGCCCCAGCATTTT	CAWSPGQGGPYSNQPQHF
TRBV7-6	TRBD2	TRBJ2-1	.	TGTGCCAGCAGTCGATTAACTAGCGGGGGGGCAGATGAGCAGTTCTTC	CASSRLTSGGADEQFF
TRBV19	TRBD1	TRBJ2-3	.	TGTGCCAGTAGTCCAGGACAGGGAGGCACAGATACGCAGTATTTT	CASSPGQGGTDTQYF
TRBV15	TRBD2	TRBJ2-5	few	TGTGCCACCAGCAGGCTAGCGGAACAAGAGACCCAGTACTTC	CATSRLAEQETQYF
TRBV5-4	.	TRBJ1-4	.	TGTGCCAGCAGCTCTCAGGGGTTCTACGAAAAACTGTTTTTT	CASSSQGFYEKLFF
TRBV7-9	.	TRBJ1-1	few	TGTGCCAGCAGCCCCGGTGGTGAAGCTTTCTTT	CASSPGGEAFF
TRBV7-9	TRBD2	TRBJ2-2	.	TGTTCCAGCAGCTTAGCGGGGCAGGGAATCAACACCGGGGAGCTGTTTTTT	CSSSLAGQGINTGELFF
TRBV19	.	TRBJ1-2	.	TGTGCCAGTAGTCAGGGGCGGCGGGATGGCTACACCTTC	CASSQGRRDGYTF
TRBV28	TRBD1	TRBJ1-2	.	TGTGCCAGCAGGTTTGGGACAGGGGGAGGCTACCCCTTC	CASRFGTGGGYPF
TRBV7-2	TRBD1	TRBJ2-2	.	TGTGCCAGCAGCGTTACAGGGGTCGGGGAGCTGTTTTTT	CASSVTGVGELFF
TRBV14	.	TRBJ1-2	.	TGTGCCAGCAGCCAAGGTAGAGGGCGAAGGGATGGCTACACCTTC	CASSQGRGRRDGYTF
TRBV19	TRBD2	TRBJ2-5	medium-sized	TGTGCCAGTAGTAGGTGGTTGGGCGGGGGTTTAGAGACCCAGTACTTC	CASSRWLGGGLETQYF
TRBV4-3	TRBD1	TRBJ1-4	.	TGCGCCAGCAGCCAAGAGACAGGGAATGAAAAACTGTTTTTT	CASSQETGNEKLFF